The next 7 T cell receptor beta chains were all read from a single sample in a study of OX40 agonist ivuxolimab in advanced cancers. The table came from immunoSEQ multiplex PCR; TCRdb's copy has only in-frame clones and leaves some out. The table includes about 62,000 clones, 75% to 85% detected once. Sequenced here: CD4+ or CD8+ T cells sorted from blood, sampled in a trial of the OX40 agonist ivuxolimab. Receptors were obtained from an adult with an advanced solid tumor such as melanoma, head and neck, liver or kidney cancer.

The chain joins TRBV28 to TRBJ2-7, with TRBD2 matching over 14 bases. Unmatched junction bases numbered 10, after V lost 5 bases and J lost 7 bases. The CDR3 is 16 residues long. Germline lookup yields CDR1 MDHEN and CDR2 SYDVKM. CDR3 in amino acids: CASSQSGTSGSFEQYF. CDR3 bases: TGTGCCAGCAGTCAATCCGGGACTAGCGGGAGTTTTGAGCAGTACTTC. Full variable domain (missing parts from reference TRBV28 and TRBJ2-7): DVKVTQSSRYLVKRTGEKVFLECVQDMDHENMFWYRQDPGLGLRLIYFSYDVKMKEKGDIPEGYSVSREKKERFSLILESASTNQTSMYLCASSQSGTSGSFEQYFGPGTRLTVT.

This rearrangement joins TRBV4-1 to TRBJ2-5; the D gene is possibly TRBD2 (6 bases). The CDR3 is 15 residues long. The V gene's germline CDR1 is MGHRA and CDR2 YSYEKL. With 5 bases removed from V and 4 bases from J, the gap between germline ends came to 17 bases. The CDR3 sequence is CASSEAWYSGETQYF. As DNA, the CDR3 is TGCGCCAGCAGCGAAGCGTGGTATAGCGGAGAGACCCAGTACTTC.

CDR3 sequence: CVRSPWEGPGEAYEQYF. CDR3 nucleotides: TGTGTCAGAAGCCCGTGGGAGGGCCCAGGGGAAGCTTACGAGCAGTACTTC. The chain employs TRBV7-5 and TRBJ2-7; the table's TRBD2 call for D was not verified on the DNA. TRBV7-5 is flagged as a pseudogene. The CDR3 is made up of 17 amino acids.

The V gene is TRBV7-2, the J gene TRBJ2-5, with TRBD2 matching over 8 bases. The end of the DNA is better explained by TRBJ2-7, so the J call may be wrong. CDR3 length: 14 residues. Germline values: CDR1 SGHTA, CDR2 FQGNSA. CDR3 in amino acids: CASSSSGSSYEQYF. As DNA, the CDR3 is TGTGCCAGCAGCTCGAGCGGGAGCTCCTACGAGCAGTACTTC.

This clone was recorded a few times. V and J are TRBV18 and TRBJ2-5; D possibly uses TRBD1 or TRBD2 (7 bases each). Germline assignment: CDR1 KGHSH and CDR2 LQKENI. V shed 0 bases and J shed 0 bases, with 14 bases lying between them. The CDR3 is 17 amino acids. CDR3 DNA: TGTGCCAGCTCACCACCAAGCAGGGGGGGGCACCAAGAGACCCAGTACTTC. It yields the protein CASSPPSRGGHQETQYF.

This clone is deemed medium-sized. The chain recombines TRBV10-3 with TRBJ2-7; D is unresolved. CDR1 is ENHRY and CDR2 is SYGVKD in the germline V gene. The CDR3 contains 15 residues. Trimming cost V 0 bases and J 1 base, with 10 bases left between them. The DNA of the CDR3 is TGTGCCATCAGTGAGTCGCAGACTGAATCCTACGAGCAGTACTTC. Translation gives CAISESQTESYEQYF.

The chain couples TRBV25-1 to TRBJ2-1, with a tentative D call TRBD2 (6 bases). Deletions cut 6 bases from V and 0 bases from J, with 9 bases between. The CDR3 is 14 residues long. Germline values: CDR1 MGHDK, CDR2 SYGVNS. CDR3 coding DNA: TGTGCCAGCAGCAGCGGGCACTCCTACAATGAGCAGTTCTTC. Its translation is CASSSGHSYNEQFF. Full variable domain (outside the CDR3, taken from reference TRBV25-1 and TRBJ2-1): EADIYQTPRYLVIGTGKKITLECSQTMGHDKMYWYQQDPGMELHLIHYSYGVNSTEKGDLSSESTVSRIRTEHFPLTLESARPSHTSQYLCASSSGHSYNEQFFGPGTRLTVL.